This TCR beta chain was sequenced for a study of vaccination effects on CD4 cells after COVID-19. About the study: Post-vaccine draws lagged the second dose by a median of 72 days.

Profiled with immunoSEQ multiplex PCR; TCRdb holds only in-frame clones, not every one. The data show over 15,000 clones, over 60% seen once. ViraFEST expansion of antigen-specific CD4+ T cells with viral peptide pools preceded sequencing. Following an approximately 9-day culture, CD4+ T cells were purified. A positive SARS-CoV-2 PCR test fell between March and December 2020. It was two doses of either the BNT162b2 or mRNA-1273 vaccine that participants received. Replacing half the medium with IL-2 medium was done on days 3 and 7. The length of the CDR3 is 14 residues. CDR1 and CDR2 from the germline V gene are MNHEY and SMNVEV (reference sequence). V dropped 0 bases and J dropped 5 bases, with 5 bases sitting between them. Study-wide findings and caveats: The study got few convalescent patients and did not collect any early post-infection timepoints. Vaccine- and infection-induced clones showed marked clonal contraction late following vaccination.

Comments on this clone: Its antigen is not identified.

The chain has TRBV27 and TRBJ1-6; D gene ambiguous. The receptor was derived from a human donor who had a prior SARS-CoV-2 infection. Sequencing was performed on CD4+ T cells from PBMCs cultured with SARS-CoV-2 spike peptides, taken after COVID-19 vaccination. The CDR3 spells CASSLSGHNSPLHF. CDR3 DNA sequence: TGTGCCAGCAGTTTATCGGGCCATAATTCACCCCTCCACTTT.